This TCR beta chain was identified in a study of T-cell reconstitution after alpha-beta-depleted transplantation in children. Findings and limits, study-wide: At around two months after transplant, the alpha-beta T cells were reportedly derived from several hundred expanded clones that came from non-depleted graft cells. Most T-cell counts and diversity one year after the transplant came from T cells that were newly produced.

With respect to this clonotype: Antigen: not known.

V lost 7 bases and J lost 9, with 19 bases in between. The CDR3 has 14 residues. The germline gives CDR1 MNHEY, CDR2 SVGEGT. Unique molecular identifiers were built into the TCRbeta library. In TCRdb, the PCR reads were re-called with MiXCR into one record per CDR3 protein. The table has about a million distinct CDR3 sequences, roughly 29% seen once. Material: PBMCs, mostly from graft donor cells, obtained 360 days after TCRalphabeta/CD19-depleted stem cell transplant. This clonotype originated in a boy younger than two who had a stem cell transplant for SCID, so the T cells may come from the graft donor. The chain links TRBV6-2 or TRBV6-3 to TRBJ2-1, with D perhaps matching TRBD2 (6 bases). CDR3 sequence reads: CASNWASLAGEQFF. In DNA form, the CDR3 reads TGTGCCAGCAATTGGGCATCACTAGCCGGTGAGCAGTTCTTC.